These T cell receptor beta chains were read from a single sample in a study of blood T cell repertoires in COVID-19. Libraries were prepared by immunoSEQ multiplex PCR; TCRdb keeps only in-frame clonotypes and omits some of them. The sample lists about 50,000 clones; approximately 85% were seen once. The specimen sequenced was peripheral blood. Every receptor here comes from a man in his 60s with acute or convalescent COVID-19. Each CDR3 is given with its conserved first and last residue. Fields, in order: D gene, clone size, V gene, J gene, CDR3 DNA, CDR3 protein. D genes are given only for firm matches. Where a row states a size, it is once, few, many or the class of an expanded clone; other rows omit it.

D: .; size: .; V: TRBV3-1/TRBV3-2; J: TRBJ1-6; DNA: TGTGCCAGCAGCCAAGTATACAGCAATAATTCACCCCTCCACTTT; CDR3: CASSQVYSNNSPLHF
D: TRBD2; size: .; V: TRBV28; J: TRBJ2-7; DNA: TGTGCCAGCAGTTTAGGCGGGAGCATGCACGAGCAGTACTTC; CDR3: CASSLGGSMHEQYF
D: .; size: .; V: TRBV15; J: TRBJ2-7; DNA: TGTGCCACCAGCAGTTATAGCGGGGCAGGGGGCGAGCAGTACTTC; CDR3: CATSSYSGAGGEQYF
D: .; size: few; V: TRBV5-1; J: TRBJ1-1; DNA: TGCGCCAGCAGCTTCGGTGGCGGGGGGGCCCCTGAAGCTTTCTTT; CDR3: CASSFGGGGAPEAFF
D: TRBD1; size: .; V: TRBV18; J: TRBJ1-3; DNA: TGTGCCAGCCCGGACAGGAGCTCTGGAAACACCATATATTTT; CDR3: CASPDRSSGNTIYF
D: TRBD1; size: .; V: TRBV5-4; J: TRBJ2-3; DNA: TGTGCCAGCAGCGCCGGGACAGGCACAGATACGCAGTATTTT; CDR3: CASSAGTGTDTQYF
D: TRBD1; size: .; V: TRBV30; J: TRBJ1-2; DNA: TGTGCCTGGAGGGAGACAGGGACTGAAGGCTACACCTTC; CDR3: CAWRETGTEGYTF
D: .; size: .; V: TRBV2; J: TRBJ1-1; DNA: TGTGCCAGCCTCCAGCGGGGGGGGAACACTGAAGCTTTCTTT; CDR3: CASLQRGGNTEAFF
D: TRBD1; size: .; V: TRBV4-2; J: TRBJ2-2; DNA: TGTGCCAGCAGCCAAGGGACAGGGCGATCCGGGGAGCTGTTTTTT; CDR3: CASSQGTGRSGELFF
D: .; size: .; V: TRBV7-9; J: TRBJ1-4; DNA: TGTGCCAGCAGCGGGGAGGGAAGGGAAAAACTGTTTTTT; CDR3: CASSGEGREKLFF
D: .; size: .; V: TRBV21-1; J: TRBJ1-4; DNA: TGTGCCAGCAGCAAACCCTGGGCGTACGAAAAACTGTTTTTT; CDR3: CASSKPWAYEKLFF
D: TRBD2; size: .; V: TRBV19; J: TRBJ2-1; DNA: TGTGCCAGTAGTAAGGGGAGGGTTGGTGAGCAGTTCTTC; CDR3: CASSKGRVGEQFF
D: .; size: .; V: TRBV7-6; J: TRBJ1-1; DNA: TGTGCCAGCAGCTTACTGGCAGAAATGAACACTGAAGCTTTCTTT; CDR3: CASSLLAEMNTEAFF
D: .; size: .; V: TRBV4-1; J: TRBJ2-1; DNA: TGCGCCAGCAGCCAAAGTCAGGCTCGTAATGAGCAGTTCTTC; CDR3: CASSQSQARNEQFF
D: TRBD2; size: .; V: TRBV6-1; J: TRBJ2-3; DNA: TGTGCCAGCAGTGAAGCCGGGGGGTTAGCGGGATCCCGCACAGATACGCAGTATTTT; CDR3: CASSEAGGLAGSRTDTQYF
D: TRBD1; size: .; V: TRBV29-1; J: TRBJ1-1; DNA: TGCAGCGTTGGTTCCCGGACAGGGACCACTGAAGCTTTCTTT; CDR3: CSVGSRTGTTEAFF
D: .; size: .; V: TRBV15; J: TRBJ2-1; DNA: TGTGCCACCAGCACCGTAGCGGCTTCTCGAAATGAGCAGTTCTTC; CDR3: CATSTVAASRNEQFF
D: TRBD2; size: few; V: TRBV6-2/TRBV6-3; J: TRBJ2-2; DNA: TGTGCCAGCAGCTCGGGAGGTAACACCGGGGAGCTGTTTTTT; CDR3: CASSSGGNTGELFF
D: .; size: .; V: TRBV9; J: TRBJ1-5; DNA: TGTGCCAGCGGGGGGACCAATCAGCCCCAGCATTTT; CDR3: CASGGTNQPQHF